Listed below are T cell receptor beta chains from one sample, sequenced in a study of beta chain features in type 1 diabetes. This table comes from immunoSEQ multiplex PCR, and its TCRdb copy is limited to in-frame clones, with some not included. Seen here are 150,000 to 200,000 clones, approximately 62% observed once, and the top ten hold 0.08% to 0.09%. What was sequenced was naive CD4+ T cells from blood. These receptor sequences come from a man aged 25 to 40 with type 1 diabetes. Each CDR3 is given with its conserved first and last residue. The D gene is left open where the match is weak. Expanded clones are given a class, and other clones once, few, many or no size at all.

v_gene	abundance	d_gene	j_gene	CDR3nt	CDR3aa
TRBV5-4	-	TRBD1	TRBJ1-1	TGTGCCAGCAGCTACACAGGGGGCACTGAAGCTTTCTTT	CASSYTGGTEAFF
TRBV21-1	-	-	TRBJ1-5	TGTGCCAGCAGCAAACCCCCAGGTCAGCCCCAGCATTTT	CASSKPPGQPQHF
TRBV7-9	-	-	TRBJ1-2	TGTGCCAGCAGTCGAGAGTACTATGGCTACACCTTC	CASSREYYGYTF
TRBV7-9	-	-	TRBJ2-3	TGTGCCAGCAGCTTAGAAGCGGGCACAGATACGCAGTATTTT	CASSLEAGTDTQYF
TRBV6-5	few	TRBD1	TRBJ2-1	TGTGCCAGCAGTTACGCGGGACAGGGGATAGGATATGAGCAGTTCTTC	CASSYAGQGIGYEQFF
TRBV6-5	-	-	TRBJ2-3	TGTGCCAGCAGTTACTCGATAACAGCGACAGATACGCAGTATTTT	CASSYSITATDTQYF
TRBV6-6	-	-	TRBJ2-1	TGTGCCAGCAGTTACTCACTAGGGACACGCAACAATGAGCAGTTCTTC	CASSYSLGTRNNEQFF
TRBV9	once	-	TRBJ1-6	TGTGCCAGCAGCGTAGCGAGCCAGGCGCATTCACCCCTCCACTTT	CASSVASQAHSPLHF
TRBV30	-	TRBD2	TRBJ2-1	TGTGCCTGGAGCCAGGGACTAGCGGGGGGGCCTTGGTTCTTC	CAWSQGLAGGPWFF
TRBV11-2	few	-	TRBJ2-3	TGTGCCAGCAGCTTAGAACAGCGGGGCACAGATACGCAGTATTTT	CASSLEQRGTDTQYF
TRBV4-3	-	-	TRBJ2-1	TGCGCCAGCAGCCGGGACGTCAGCTCCTACAATGAGCAGTTCTTC	CASSRDVSSYNEQFF
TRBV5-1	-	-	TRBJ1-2	TGCGCCAGCAGCTGGTCAGAAGGGTATGGCTACACCTTC	CASSWSEGYGYTF
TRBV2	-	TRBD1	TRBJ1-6	TGTGCCAGCAGTGAGACAGGGGAGTCACCCCTCCACTTT	CASSETGESPLHF
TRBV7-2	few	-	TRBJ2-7	TGTGCCAGCAGCTTCCCTCTCAGCGAGCAGTACTTC	CASSFPLSEQYF
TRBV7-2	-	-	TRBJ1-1	TGTGCCAGCAGGAAACAGGGAGTGGGGGCTTTCTTT	CASRKQGVGAFF
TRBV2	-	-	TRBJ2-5	TGTGCCAGCAGTGAAGCGGAGGAGACCCAGTACTTC	CASSEAEETQYF
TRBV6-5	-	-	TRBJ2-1	TGTGCCAGCAGTTACTCTCAAGGGGCGAGAGGCAATGAGCAGTTCTTC	CASSYSQGARGNEQFF
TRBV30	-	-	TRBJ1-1	TGTGCCTGGAGTCGCAGGATGAACACTGAAGCTTTCTTT	CAWSRRMNTEAFF
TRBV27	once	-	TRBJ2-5	TGTGCCAGCAGTTTATCGTACACGTTGGGAGGGACCCAGTACTTC	CASSLSYTLGGTQYF
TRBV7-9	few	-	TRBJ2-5	TGTGCCAGCAGCTTAGAAGTACAAGAGACCCAGTACTTC	CASSLEVQETQYF
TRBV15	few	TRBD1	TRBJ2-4	TGTGCCACCAGCAGAGATCCACAGGGGGAGAACATTCAGTACTTC	CATSRDPQGENIQYF
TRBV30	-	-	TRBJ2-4	TGTGCCTGGAGTACAGGGAGCGAAAACATTCAGTACTTC	CAWSTGSENIQYF
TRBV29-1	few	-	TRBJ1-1	TGCAGCGTTGAATTTGCGTTAGACACTGAAGCTTTCTTT	CSVEFALDTEAFF
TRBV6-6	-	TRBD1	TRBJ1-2	TGTGCCAGCAGTGCCCCTGGGACAGGGGTTACCTATGGCTACACCTTC	CASSAPGTGVTYGYTF
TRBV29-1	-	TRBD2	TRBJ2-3	TGCAGCGTTGAGGGGGGACTAGTAGGCGATACGCAGTATTTT	CSVEGGLVGDTQYF
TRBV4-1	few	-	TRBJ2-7	TGCGCCAGCAGCCATGATCGGACGGGGGACGAGCAGTACTTC	CASSHDRTGDEQYF
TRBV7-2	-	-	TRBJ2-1	TGTGCCAGCAGCTTATCGGCCGGGGGAGGCAATGAGCAGTTCTTC	CASSLSAGGGNEQFF
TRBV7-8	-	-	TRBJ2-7	TGTGCCAGCAGCTTAGTCATAGGACAGACGAAGGCATACGAGCAGTACTTC	CASSLVIGQTKAYEQYF
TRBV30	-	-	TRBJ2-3	TGTGCCTGGAGTGTTGGGGCAGATACGCAGTATTTT	CAWSVGADTQYF
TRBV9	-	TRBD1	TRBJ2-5	TGTGCCAGCAGCGAGACAGGGAGTCAAGAGACCCAGTACTTC	CASSETGSQETQYF
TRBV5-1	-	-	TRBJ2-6	TGCGCCAGCAGACAGTCCTCTGGGGCCAACGTCCTGACTTTC	CASRQSSGANVLTF
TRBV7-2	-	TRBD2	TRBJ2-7	TGTGCCAGCAGCTTAGGGACTAGCGGTGCCGAGCAGTACTTC	CASSLGTSGAEQYF